This TCR beta chain stems from a study of cytotoxic CD8 clonotypes in ibrutinib-treated CLL. Study-wide background: Among the patients, 11 presented as relapsed/refractory and about 14 as treatment-naive; 17 to 18 showed unmutated IGHV. Overall, 24 responses were partial and 2 complete; following median 68 months, roughly 14 patients stayed remitted and approximately 12 progressed.

V was clipped by 6 bases and J by 6 bases, with 14 bases between them. The CDR3 totals 13 residues. Germline assignment: CDR1 MDHEN and CDR2 SYDVKM. Sequencing was performed with immunoSEQ multiplex PCR; in TCRdb, only in-frame clones are kept and a portion is missing. The sample has around 250,000 clones, roughly 70% seen once; the top ten hold 15%. About this clone itself: Its antigen remains unidentified.

Study observations and caveats: Age-matched healthy donor levels were exceeded by baseline clonality, which tracked circulating CD8+ T-cell counts.

Frozen PBMC stocks contributed around 2 micrograms of genomic DNA to the TCR beta libraries. The clonotype comes from a human donor with chronic lymphocytic leukemia. This chain uses TRBV28 with TRBJ2-5; tentative D call: TRBD2 (6 bases). Specimen: PBMCs, collected after 24 months of ibrutinib treatment. Here the CDR3 DNA reads TGTGCCAGCAGAGACGGGGGAGAAAAGACCCAGTACTTC. This gives the protein CASRDGGEKTQYF.